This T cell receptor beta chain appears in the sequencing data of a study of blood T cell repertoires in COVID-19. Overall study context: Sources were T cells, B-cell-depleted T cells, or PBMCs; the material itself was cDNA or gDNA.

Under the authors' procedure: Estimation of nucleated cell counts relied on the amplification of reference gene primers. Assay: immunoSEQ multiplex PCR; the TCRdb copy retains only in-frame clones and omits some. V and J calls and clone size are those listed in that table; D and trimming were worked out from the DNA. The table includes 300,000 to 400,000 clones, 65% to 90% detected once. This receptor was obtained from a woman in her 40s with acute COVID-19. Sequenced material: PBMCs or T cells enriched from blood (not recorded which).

The CDR3: CASSRRTGSNYGYTF. CDR3 bases: TGTGCCAGCAGCAGGAGGACAGGGTCAAACTATGGCTACACCTTC. V is TRBV7-8 and J is TRBJ1-2; TRBD1 matches at 8 bases. The CDR3 is made up of 15 amino acids. V trimming: 5 bases; J trimming: 2 bases; junction bases outside the gene matches: 7. Germline assignment: CDR1 SGHVS and CDR2 FQNEAQ.